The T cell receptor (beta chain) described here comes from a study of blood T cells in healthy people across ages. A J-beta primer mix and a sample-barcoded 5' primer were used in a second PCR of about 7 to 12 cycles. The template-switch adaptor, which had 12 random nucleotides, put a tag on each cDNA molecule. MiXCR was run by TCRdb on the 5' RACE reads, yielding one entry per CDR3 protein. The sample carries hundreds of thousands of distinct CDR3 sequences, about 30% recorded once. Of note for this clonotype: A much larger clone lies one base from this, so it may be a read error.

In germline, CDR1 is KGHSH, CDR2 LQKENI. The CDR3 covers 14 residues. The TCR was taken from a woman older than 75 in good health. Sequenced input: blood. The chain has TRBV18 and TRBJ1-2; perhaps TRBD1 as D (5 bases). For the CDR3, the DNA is TGTGCCAGCTCACCAGACAGCGCCCGCTATGGCTGCACCTTC. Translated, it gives CASSPDSARYGCTF. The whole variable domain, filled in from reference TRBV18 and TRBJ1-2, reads NAGVMQNPRHLVRRRGQEARLRCSPMKGHSHVYWYRQLPEEGLKFMVYLQKENIIDESGMPKERFSAEFPKEGPSILRIQQVVRGDSAAYFCASSPDSARYGCTFGSGTRLTVV.